Below, one T cell receptor (beta chain) is given with its context. Its matching antigen is unknown. The sample originates from a study of T cell clonotyping in hematopoietic cell transplantation. General study results and limits: After transplant, recipient diversity fell while pathologically expanded clonotypes grew through day 180. Broader posttransplant TCR repertoire diversity was predicted by graft donor and pretransplant recipient Inverse Simpson Index values. Without cell sorting, CD4 versus CD8 contributions remain unresolved.

This CDR3 comprises 13 residues. In germline, CDR1 is MNHNS, CDR2 SASEGT. Deletions cut 8 bases from V and 6 bases from J, with 14 bases between. Generated by immunoSEQ multiplex PCR, the TCRdb table keeps only in-frame clones and is missing some. The sample carries tens of thousands of clones, about 95% recorded once. This sequence was found in a man aged 25-45 years in good health. Some clones in this sample may be carry-over from other donors' samples. This chain connects TRBV6-1 to TRBJ2-1, with unresolved D. The sequencing sample was made of peripheral blood mononuclear cells. CDR3 sequence: CASLVALGNEQFF. The CDR3 DNA reads as TGTGCCAGCTTGGTCGCTTTGGGCAATGAGCAGTTCTTC.